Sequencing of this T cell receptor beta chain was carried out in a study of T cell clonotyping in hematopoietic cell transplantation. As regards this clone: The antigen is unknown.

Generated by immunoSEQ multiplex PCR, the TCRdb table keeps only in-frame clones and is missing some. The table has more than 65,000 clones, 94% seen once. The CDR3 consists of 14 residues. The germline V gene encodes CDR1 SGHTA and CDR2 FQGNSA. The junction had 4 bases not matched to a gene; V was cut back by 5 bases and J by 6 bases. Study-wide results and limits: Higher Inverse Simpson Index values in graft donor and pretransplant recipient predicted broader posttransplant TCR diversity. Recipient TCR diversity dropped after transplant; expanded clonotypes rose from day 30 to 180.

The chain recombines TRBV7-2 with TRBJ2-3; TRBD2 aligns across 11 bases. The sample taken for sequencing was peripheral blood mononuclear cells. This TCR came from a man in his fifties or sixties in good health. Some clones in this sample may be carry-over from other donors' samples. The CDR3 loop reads CASSRLAGPDTQYF. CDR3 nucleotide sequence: TGTGCCAGCAGCCGACTAGCGGGACCCGATACGCAGTATTTT.